This TCR beta chain comes out of a study of T cell changes during pregnancy in multiple sclerosis. CDR1 and CDR2 (germline): MDHEN, SYDVKM. The ends lost 6 bases at V and 4 bases at J; junction bases unmatched: 9. This CDR3 is built from 15 residues. Produced via immunoSEQ multiplex PCR; TCRdb's table is partial and in-frame only. The sample holds just over 20,000 clones, around 90% seen once. The J gene is TRBJ2-5, the V gene TRBV28; 9 bases fit TRBD1. The receptor comes from a female donor in good health, enrolled as a control in a pregnancy study. Sample: CD8+ T cells from peripheral blood mononuclear cells, taken in the second trimester of pregnancy. Written as DNA, the CDR3 is TGTGCCAGCAGACCGGGACAGGGAGTCCGAGAGACCCAGTACTTC. Translating gives CASRPGQGVRETQYF.